Here is one T cell receptor beta chain with its context. The antigen is undetermined. The same CDR3 is also encoded by other DNA sequences in this sample. This CDR3 has 11 residues. V lost 0 bases, J lost 5 bases, and 2 bases lay in between. CDR1 SGHRS and CDR2 YFSETQ come from the germline V gene. The record originates from a study of graft-versus-host responses after intestinal transplantation. Study-wide context: Recipients were all induced with anti-thymocyte globulin, then given tacrolimus and steroids for 2 to 3 years. The study, taken as a whole, reports: GvH clones turned up in recipient marrow; some had shown up first in ileum or blood. Among circulating GvH clones, peak levels were associated with early post-transplant declines in HvG clones. Graft-versus-host to host-versus-graft clonal ratios in allografts were high in patients with graft-donor T cell macrochimerism.

Assay: immunoSEQ multiplex PCR; the TCRdb copy retains only in-frame clones and omits some. The sample has over 85,000 clones; approximately 94% are singletons. The sample in question was unstimulated CD4+ T cells sorted from spleen or lymph node cells, obtained before transplant. The sequence came from a human donor who was the organ donor for an intestinal transplant. The rearrangement joins TRBV5-1 to TRBJ2-5; D gene unclear. CDR3 sequence: CASSLVETQYF. CDR3 nucleotide sequence: TGCGCCAGCAGCTTGGTCGAGACCCAGTACTTC. Complete variable domain (other parts from reference TRBV5-1 and TRBJ2-5): KAGVTQTPRYLIKTRGQQVTLSCSPISGHRSVSWYQQTPGQGLQFLFEYFSETQRNKGNFPGRFSGRQFSNSRSEMNVSTLELGDSALYLCASSLVETQYFGPGTRLLVL.